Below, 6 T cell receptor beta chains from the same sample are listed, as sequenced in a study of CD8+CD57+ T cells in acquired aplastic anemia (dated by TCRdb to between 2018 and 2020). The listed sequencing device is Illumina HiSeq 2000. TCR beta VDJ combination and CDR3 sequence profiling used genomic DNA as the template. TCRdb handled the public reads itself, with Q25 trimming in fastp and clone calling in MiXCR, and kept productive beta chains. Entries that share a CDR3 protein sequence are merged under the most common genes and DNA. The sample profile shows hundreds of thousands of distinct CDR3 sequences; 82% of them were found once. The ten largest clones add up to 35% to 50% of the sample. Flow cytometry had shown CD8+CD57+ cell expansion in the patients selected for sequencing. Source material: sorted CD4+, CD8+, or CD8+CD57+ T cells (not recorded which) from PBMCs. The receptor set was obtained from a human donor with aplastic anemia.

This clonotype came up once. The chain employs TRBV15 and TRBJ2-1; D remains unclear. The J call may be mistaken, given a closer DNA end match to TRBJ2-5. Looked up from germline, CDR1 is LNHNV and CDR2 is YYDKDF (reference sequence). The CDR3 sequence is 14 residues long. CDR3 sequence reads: CATSRGSERDNQYF. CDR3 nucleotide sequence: TGTGCCACCAGCAGAGGCAGCGAGCGAGATAACCAGTACTTC.

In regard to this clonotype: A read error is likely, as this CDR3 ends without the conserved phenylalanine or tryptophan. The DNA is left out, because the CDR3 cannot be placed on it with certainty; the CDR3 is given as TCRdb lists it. CDR3 residues: CASRDGGTDTQDAGP. The rearrangement uses TRBV2 and TRBJ1-1; TRBD1, as called in the table, went unchecked against the DNA. Germline lookup yields CDR1 SNHLY and CDR2 FYNNEI. Including both end residues, the CDR3 is 15 amino acids long.

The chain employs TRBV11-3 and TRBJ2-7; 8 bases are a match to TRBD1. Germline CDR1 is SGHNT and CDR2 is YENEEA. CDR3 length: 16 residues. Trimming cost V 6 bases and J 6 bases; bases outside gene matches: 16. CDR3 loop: CASSTAGQANLAEQYV. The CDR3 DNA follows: TGTGCCAGCAGTACGGCGGGACAGGCGAACCTGGCCGAGCAGTACGTC.

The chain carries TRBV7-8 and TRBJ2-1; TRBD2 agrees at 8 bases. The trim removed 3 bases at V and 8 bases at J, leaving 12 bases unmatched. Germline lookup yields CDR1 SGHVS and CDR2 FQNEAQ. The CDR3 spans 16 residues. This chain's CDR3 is CASSFAGGADRHEQFF. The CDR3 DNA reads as TGTGCCAGCAGCTTTGCGGGAGGCGCCGATAGGCATGAGCAGTTCTTC.

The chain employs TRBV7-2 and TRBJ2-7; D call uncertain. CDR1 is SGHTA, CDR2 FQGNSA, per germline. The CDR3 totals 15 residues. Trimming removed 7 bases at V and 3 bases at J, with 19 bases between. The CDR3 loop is CASTRGLAPNYEQYF. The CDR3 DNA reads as TGTGCCAGCACCCGTGGGTTGGCACCGAACTACGAGCAGTACTTC.

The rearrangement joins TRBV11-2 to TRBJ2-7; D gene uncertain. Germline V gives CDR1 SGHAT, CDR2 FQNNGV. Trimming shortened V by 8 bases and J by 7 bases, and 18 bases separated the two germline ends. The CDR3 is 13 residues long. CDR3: CASGPVWPGEQYF. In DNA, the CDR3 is TGTGCCAGCGGTCCGGTGTGGCCTGGGGAGCAGTACTTC.